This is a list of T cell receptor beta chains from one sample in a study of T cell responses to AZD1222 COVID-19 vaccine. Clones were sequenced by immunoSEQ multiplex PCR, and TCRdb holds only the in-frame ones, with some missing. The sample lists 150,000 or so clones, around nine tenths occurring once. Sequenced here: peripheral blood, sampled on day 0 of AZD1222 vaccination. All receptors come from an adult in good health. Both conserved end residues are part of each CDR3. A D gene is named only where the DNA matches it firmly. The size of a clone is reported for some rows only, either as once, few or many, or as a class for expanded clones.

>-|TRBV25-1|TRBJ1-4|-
TGTGCCAGCAGCCGAGCCTTCGGAAAACTGTTTTTT
CASSRAFGKLFF
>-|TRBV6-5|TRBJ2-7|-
TGTGCCAGCAAAACCGGAGGGGGATACGAGCAGTACTTC
CASKTGGGYEQYF
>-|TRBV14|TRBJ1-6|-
TGTGCCAGCAGCCAAGGGGGTCCCAATTCACCCCTCCACTTT
CASSQGGPNSPLHF
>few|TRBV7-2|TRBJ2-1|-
TGTGCCAGCAGCTTAGTGTCCGGGAGACCCTACAATGAGCAGTTCTTC
CASSLVSGRPYNEQFF
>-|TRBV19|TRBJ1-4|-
TGTGCCAGTACCCTGGGACGTCACGAAAAACTGTTTTTT
CASTLGRHEKLFF
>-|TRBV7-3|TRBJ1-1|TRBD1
TGTGCCAGCAGCTTAGGGACAGGCCAAGCTTTCTTT
CASSLGTGQAFF
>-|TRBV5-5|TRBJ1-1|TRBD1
TGTGCCAGCAGCTTGGCATCATTCGGGACAGGGACTCTTGAAGCTTTCTTT
CASSLASFGTGTLEAFF
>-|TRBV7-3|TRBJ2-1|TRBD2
TGTGCCAGCAGCTCTGGACTAGCGGGAGGACCCCCCTACAATGAGCAGTTCTTC
CASSSGLAGGPPYNEQFF
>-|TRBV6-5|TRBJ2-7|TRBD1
TGTGCCAGCAGTCCCCTTGACAGGGTCGGGCAGTACTTC
CASSPLDRVGQYF
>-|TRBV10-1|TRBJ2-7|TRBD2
TGCGCCAGCAGCGACGGGGGGAAAACTTACGAGCAGTACTTC
CASSDGGKTYEQYF
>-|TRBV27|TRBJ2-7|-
TGTGCCAGCAGTTCCAACCTCCTAACTACCTACGAGCAGTACTTC
CASSSNLLTTYEQYF
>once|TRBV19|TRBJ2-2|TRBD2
TGTGCCAGTAGTTCGTTAGCGGGAGTGGCCACCGGGGAGCTGTTTTTT
CASSSLAGVATGELFF
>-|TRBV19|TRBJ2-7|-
TGTGCCAGTAGTATCAGGGGGGCCCTCTACGAGCAGTACTTC
CASSIRGALYEQYF
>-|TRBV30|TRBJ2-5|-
TGTGCCTTCAACCGGGCCAGGAAAGAGACCCAGTACTTC
CAFNRARKETQYF
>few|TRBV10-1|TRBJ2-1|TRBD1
TGCGCCAGCAGTGTGCTGACAGGGGCCGTCAATGAGCAGTTCTTC
CASSVLTGAVNEQFF
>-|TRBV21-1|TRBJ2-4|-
TGTGCCAGCAGCACCCCGCGACCTAACATTCAGTACTTC
CASSTPRPNIQYF
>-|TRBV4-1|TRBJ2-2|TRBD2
TGCGCCAGCAGCCAGAGGGCTAGCGGGAGGGCCGCGAACACCGGGGAGCTGTTTTTT
CASSQRASGRAANTGELFF
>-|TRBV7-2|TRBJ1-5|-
TGTGCCAGCAGCTTAATGGGCGGGAGTGGGCCCCAGCATTTT
CASSLMGGSGPQHF
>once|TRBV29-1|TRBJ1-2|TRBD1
TGCAGCGCCCAGGGAGGGACAGGGGGTAACGGCTACACCTTC
CSAQGGTGGNGYTF
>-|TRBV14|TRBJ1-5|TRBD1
TGTGCCAGCAGTCCTCAGGGGGCCGCTCAGCCCCAGCATTTT
CASSPQGAAQPQHF
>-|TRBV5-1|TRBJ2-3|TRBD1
TGCGCCAGCAGCTTGCGGACAGGGGGCATGGATACGCAGTATTTT
CASSLRTGGMDTQYF
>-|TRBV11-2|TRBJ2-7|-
TGTGCCAGCAGACCCGATAGATCGAGGTACGAGCAGTACTTC
CASRPDRSRYEQYF
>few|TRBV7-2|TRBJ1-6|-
TGTGCCAGCAGCTTAGGTTCGGGTGGGGGGAATTCACCCCTCCACTTT
CASSLGSGGGNSPLHF
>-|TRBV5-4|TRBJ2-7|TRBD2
TGTGCCAGCAGCTTGGGACTAGCGATCAACGAGCAGTACTTC
CASSLGLAINEQYF
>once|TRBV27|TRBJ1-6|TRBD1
TGTGCCAGCAGTTCCAACAGGGGGCAATCACCCCTCCACTTT
CASSSNRGQSPLHF
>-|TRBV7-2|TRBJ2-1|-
TGTGCCAGCAGCTTAGGTCCTATCTCCTACAATGAGCAGTTCTTC
CASSLGPISYNEQFF
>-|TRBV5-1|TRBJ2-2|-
TGCGCCAGCAGCTTTACGGGGGGCCCACGTCTTCCCGGGGAGCTGTTTTTT
CASSFTGGPRLPGELFF
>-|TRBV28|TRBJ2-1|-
TGTGCCAGCAGTTTCCCATTGGGAGAGCAGTTCTTC
CASSFPLGEQFF
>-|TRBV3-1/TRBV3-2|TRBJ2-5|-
TGTGCCAGCAGCCTCCTCACCCCCTTAGGGGGACAAGAGACCCAGTACTTC
CASSLLTPLGGQETQYF
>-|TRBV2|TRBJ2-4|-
TGTGCCAGCACGGTGGCCAAAAACATTCAGTACTTC
CASTVAKNIQYF
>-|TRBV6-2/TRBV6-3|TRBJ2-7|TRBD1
TGTGCCAGCAGTTATACCCAATCCCGGGACAGGGGATACGAGCAGTACTTC
CASSYTQSRDRGYEQYF
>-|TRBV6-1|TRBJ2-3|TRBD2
TGTGCCAGCAGTGAAGCAAGTGGTCGACTAGCGGTCACAGATACGCAGTATTTT
CASSEASGRLAVTDTQYF